This T cell receptor beta chain derives from a study of prognosis after radiotherapy for stage I lung cancer. V was pared by 2 bases and J by 3 bases, with 14 bases between. This CDR3 region has 16 residues. CDR1 is KGHSH and CDR2 is LQKENI in the germline V gene. Many counts were recorded for this clonotype. What it recognizes is unknown. General study findings and limits: The authors reported that TRBV and TRBJ gene usage differed between patients with and without metastases. The study found lower Shannon entropy after stereotactic body radiation therapy in patients who developed distant metastases.

Genomic DNA served as the source from which two-round multiplex PCR generated TCR beta CDR3 amplicons. First-round PCR used primers specific to each TRBV and TRBJ gene. TCRdb itself ran the multiplex PCR reads through MiXCR, one entry per CDR3 protein. The table has about 16,000 distinct CDR3 sequences, 30% to 40% seen once. The sequence was obtained from a donor aged 50 or older with non-small cell lung cancer. The sequenced sample was PBMCs, obtained before or after stereotactic body radiation therapy (not recorded which). The V and J genes are TRBV18 and TRBJ1-5, with D perhaps TRBD1 (6 bases). Written as DNA, the CDR3 is TGTGCCAGCTCACCAGACGCAGGGGTAATCAATCAGCCCCAGCATTTT. Translated, it gives CASSPDAGVINQPQHF.